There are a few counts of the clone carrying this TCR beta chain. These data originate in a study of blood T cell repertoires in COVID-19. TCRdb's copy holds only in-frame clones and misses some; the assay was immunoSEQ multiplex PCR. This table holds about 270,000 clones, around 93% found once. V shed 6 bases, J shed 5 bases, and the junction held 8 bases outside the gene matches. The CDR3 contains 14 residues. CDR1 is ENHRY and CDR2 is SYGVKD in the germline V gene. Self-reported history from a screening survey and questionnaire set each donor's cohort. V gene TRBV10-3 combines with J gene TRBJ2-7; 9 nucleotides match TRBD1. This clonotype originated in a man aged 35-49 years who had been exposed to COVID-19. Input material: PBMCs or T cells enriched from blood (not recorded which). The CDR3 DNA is TGTGCCATCAGCACCGGGACAGGGTTTCACGAGCAGTACTTC. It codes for CAISTGTGFHEQYF.